Below, 16 T cell receptor beta chains from the same sample are listed, as sequenced in a study of OX40 agonist ivuxolimab in advanced cancers. Data came from immunoSEQ multiplex PCR; TCRdb stores just in-frame clones and leaves some out. The sample records 70,000 or so clones, around 85% being singletons. This sample comprised CD4+ or CD8+ T cells sorted from blood, obtained in a trial of the OX40 agonist ivuxolimab. Source of these receptors: an adult with an advanced solid tumor such as melanoma, head and neck, liver or kidney cancer.

The chain couples TRBV10-3 to TRBJ2-6, with a tentative D call TRBD1 (6 bases). From germline, CDR1 is ENHRY and CDR2 SYGVKD. With 10 bases removed from V and 2 bases from J, the gap between germline ends came to 12 bases. The CDR3 loop spans 14 amino acids. CDR3 protein: CATNTGTGANVLTF. CDR3 in DNA: TGTGCCACAAACACAGGGACTGGGGCCAACGTCCTGACTTTC.

This rearrangement joins TRBV10-3 to TRBJ2-1; 9 positions agree with TRBD2. J lost 8 bases, V lost 4 bases, and 12 bases had no gene match. In germline, CDR1 is ENHRY, CDR2 SYGVKD. The CDR3 loop spans 16 amino acids. CDR3 bases: TGTGCCATCAGTGCGATGATGGCTAGCGGGATCGATGAGCAGTTCTTC. This codes for CAISAMMASGIDEQFF.

This chain links TRBV6-5 with TRBJ2-7; 11 bases map to TRBD1. The CDR3 runs 15 residues. Germline V lookup: CDR1 MNHEY, CDR2 SVGAGI. Losses at the gene ends were 2 bases for V and 4 bases for J; bases not matched to a gene: 4. The DNA for the CDR3 is TGTGCCAGCAGTTACAAGGACAGGGGGCTTTACGAGCAGTACTTC. It encodes CASSYKDRGLYEQYF.

The chain employs TRBV13 and TRBJ1-2; no clear D gene. Looked up from germline, CDR1 is PRHDT and CDR2 is FYEKMQ (reference sequence). CDR3 length: 12 amino acids. V was trimmed by 2 bases and J by 5 bases, leaving 6 bases between them. DNA of the CDR3: TGTGCCAGCAGCTTAAAAAAGTATGGCTACACCTTC. This encodes CASSLKKYGYTF.

The chain is built from TRBV30 and TRBJ1-6; no reliable D call. CDR1 is GTSNPN and CDR2 is SVGIG in the germline V gene (reference sequence). The CDR3 runs to 13 residues. The V end was cut by 8 bases, the J end by 0 bases, with 8 bases between. The CDR3 coding sequence is TGTGCCAAGGCGAGCTCCTATAATTCACCCCTCCACTTT. It translates to CAKASSYNSPLHF.

This clone has just one count. CDR3 region: CASSDNTPSNQPQHF. In DNA, the CDR3 is TGTGCCAGTAGTGACAACACCCCTAGCAATCAGCCCCAGCATTTT. The chain joins TRBV19 to TRBJ1-5, with unresolved D. CDR3 length equals 15 residues. CDR1 is LNHDA and CDR2 is SQIVND in the germline V gene (reference sequence). Trimming shortened V by 5 bases and J by 0 bases, and 11 bases separated the two germline ends.

This chain joins TRBV7-2 and TRBJ2-6, with D possibly called TRBD1 or TRBD2 (5 bases each). Germline assignment: CDR1 SGHTA and CDR2 FQGNSA. The CDR3 is 15 amino acids. Deletions cut 3 bases from V and 3 bases from J, with 9 bases between. The chain's CDR3 is CASSFGGYGANVLTF. DNA of the CDR3: TGTGCCAGCAGCTTTGGGGGTTATGGGGCCAACGTCCTGACTTTC.

The genes are TRBV4-2 and TRBJ2-7; D gene uncertain. Trimming took 4 bases from V and 4 from J, leaving 14 bases between them. This CDR3 is 14 amino acids long. CDR1 LGHNA and CDR2 YNFKEQ come from the germline V gene. CDR3 in amino acids: CASSRQMGQYEQYF. Here the CDR3 DNA reads TGTGCCAGCAGCCGTCAGATGGGCCAGTACGAGCAGTACTTC.

V usage is TRBV7-2 and J usage is TRBJ2-7; TRBD1 matches at 7 bases. CDR3 length: 13 residues. V was pared by 4 bases and J by 8 bases, with 8 bases of the junction left unmatched. From germline, CDR1 is SGHTA and CDR2 FQGNSA. The CDR3 spells CASSSIRQGQQYF. CDR3 nucleotide sequence: TGTGCCAGCAGCTCCATTCGACAGGGCCAGCAGTACTTC.

The genes are TRBV11-3 and TRBJ2-1, with TRBD2 matching over 12 bases. CDR1 is SGHNT, CDR2 YENEEA, per germline. The CDR3 totals 15 residues. V gave up 1 base and J gave up 9 bases; unmatched junction bases: 4. CDR3 nucleotide sequence: TGTGCCAGCAGCTTAGGGTCTAGCGGGAGGGCTGAGCAGTTCTTC. This encodes CASSLGSSGRAEQFF.

The chain carries TRBV6-6 and TRBJ2-7; D may be TRBD1 or TRBD2 (6 bases each). The CDR3 runs 14 residues. Germline V CDR1 and CDR2: MNHNY, SVGAGI (reference sequence). V shed 2 bases and J shed 4 bases, with 12 bases lying between them. The CDR3 region is CASSYGGLVYEQYF. DNA for the CDR3: TGTGCCAGCAGTTACGGGGGGCTGGTGTACGAGCAGTACTTC.

The CDR3 sequence: CASTPGQGSKNIQYF. Written as DNA, the CDR3 is TGTGCCAGCACTCCGGGACAGGGGTCCAAAAACATTCAGTACTTC. The rearrangement links TRBV28 to TRBJ2-4, with 10 bases identical to TRBD1. Germline lookup yields CDR1 MDHEN and CDR2 SYDVKM. With V trimmed by 7 bases and J by 2 bases, 5 bases remained unmatched. The CDR3 has 15 residues. Looking up the rest from reference TRBV28 and TRBJ2-4 gives the full variable domain: DVKVTQSSRYLVKRTGEKVFLECVQDMDHENMFWYRQDPGLGLRLIYFSYDVKMKEKGDIPEGYSVSREKKERFSLILESASTNQTSMYLCASTPGQGSKNIQYFGAGTRLSVL.

The CDR3 nucleotides read TGTGCCAGCAATCGGGGAAACACCATATATTTT. Encoded protein: CASNRGNTIYF. The chain carries TRBV28 and TRBJ1-3; no reliable D call. V was trimmed by 7 bases and J by 4 bases, leaving 5 bases between them. The CDR3 runs to 11 residues. The germline CDR1 and CDR2 sequences are MDHEN and SYDVKM.

The chain recombines TRBV2 with TRBJ2-2, with 7 nucleotides matching TRBD1. CDR1 is SNHLY and CDR2 is FYNNEI in the germline V gene. The ends lost 7 bases at V and 5 bases at J; junction bases unmatched: 10. The CDR3 has 15 amino acids. CDR3 DNA: TGTGCCAGCATGGCAAACAGGGGCGATACCGGGGAGCTGTTTTTT. It specifies CASMANRGDTGELFF. The whole variable domain, filled in from reference TRBV2 and TRBJ2-2, reads EPEVTQTPSHQVTQMGQEVILRCVPISNHLYFYWYRQILGQKVEFLVSFYNNEISEKSEIFDDQFSVERPDGSNFTLKIRSTKLEDSAMYFCASMANRGDTGELFFGEGSRLTVL.

The rearrangement joins TRBV5-1 to TRBJ2-3; D is possibly TRBD2 (6 bases). Germline CDR1 is SGHRS and CDR2 is YFSETQ. This CDR3 contains 16 residues. V lost 0 bases and J lost 2, with 13 bases in between. The CDR3 loop is CASSLAGGAPTDTQYF. CDR3 in DNA: TGCGCCAGCAGCTTGGCCGGCGGGGCCCCCACAGATACGCAGTATTTT.

The chain couples TRBV12-5 to TRBJ2-2, with TRBD1 matching 8 bases. Germline CDR1 reads LGHNT; CDR2 reads FRNRAP. The V segment lost 6 bases and the J segment 4 bases; nucleotides outside the gene matches: 10. This CDR3 has 16 residues. CDR3 nucleotides: TGTGCTAGTGGCCCGGACAGGGCGTTGGGCACCGGGGAGCTGTTTTTT. Protein: CASGPDRALGTGELFF.